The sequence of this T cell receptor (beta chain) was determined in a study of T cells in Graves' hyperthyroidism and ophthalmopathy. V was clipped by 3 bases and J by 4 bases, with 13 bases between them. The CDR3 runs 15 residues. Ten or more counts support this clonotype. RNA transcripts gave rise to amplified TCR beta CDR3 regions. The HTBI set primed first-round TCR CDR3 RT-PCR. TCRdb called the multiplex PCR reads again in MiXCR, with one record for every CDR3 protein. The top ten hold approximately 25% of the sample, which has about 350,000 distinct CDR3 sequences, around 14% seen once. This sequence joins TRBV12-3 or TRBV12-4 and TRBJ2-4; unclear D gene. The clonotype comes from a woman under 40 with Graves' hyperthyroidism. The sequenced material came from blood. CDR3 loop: CASSFDHSTKNIQYF. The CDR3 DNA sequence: TGTGCCAGCAGTTTTGACCACAGCACAAAAAACATTCAGTACTTC.